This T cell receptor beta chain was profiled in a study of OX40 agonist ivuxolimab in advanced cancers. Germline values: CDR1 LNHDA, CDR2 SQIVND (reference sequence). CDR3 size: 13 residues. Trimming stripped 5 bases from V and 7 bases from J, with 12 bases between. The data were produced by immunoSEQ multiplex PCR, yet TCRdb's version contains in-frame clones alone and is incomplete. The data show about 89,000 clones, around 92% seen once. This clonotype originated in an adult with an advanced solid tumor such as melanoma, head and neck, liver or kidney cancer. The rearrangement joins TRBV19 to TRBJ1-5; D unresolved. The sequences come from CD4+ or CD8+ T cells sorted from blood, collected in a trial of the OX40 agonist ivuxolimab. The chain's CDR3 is CASSSPQRQPQHF. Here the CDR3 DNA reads TGTGCCAGTAGTTCACCACAGCGGCAGCCCCAGCATTTT.